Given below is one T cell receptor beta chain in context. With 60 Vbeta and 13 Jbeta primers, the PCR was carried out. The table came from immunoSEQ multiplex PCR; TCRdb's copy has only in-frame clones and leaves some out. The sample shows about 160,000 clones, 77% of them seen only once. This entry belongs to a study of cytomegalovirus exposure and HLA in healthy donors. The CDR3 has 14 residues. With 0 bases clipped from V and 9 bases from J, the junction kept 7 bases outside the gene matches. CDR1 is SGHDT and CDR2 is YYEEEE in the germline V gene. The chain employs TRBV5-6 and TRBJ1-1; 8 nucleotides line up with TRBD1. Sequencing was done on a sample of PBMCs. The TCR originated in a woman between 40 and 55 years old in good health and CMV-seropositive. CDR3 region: CASSLGQGARKAFF. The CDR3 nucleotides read TGTGCCAGCAGCTTGGGGCAGGGGGCGCGGAAAGCTTTCTTT.